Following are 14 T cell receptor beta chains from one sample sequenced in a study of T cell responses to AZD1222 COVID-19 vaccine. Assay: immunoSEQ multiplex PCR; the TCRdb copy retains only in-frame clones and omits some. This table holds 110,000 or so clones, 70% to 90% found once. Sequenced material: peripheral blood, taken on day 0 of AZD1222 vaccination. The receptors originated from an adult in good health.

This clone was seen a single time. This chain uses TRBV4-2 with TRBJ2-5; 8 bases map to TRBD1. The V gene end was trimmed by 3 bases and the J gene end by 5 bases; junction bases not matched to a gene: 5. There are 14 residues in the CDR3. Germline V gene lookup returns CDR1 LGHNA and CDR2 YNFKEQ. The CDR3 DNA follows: TGTGCCAGCAGCCACGGACAGGGAGAGGAGACCCAGTACTTC. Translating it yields CASSHGQGEETQYF.

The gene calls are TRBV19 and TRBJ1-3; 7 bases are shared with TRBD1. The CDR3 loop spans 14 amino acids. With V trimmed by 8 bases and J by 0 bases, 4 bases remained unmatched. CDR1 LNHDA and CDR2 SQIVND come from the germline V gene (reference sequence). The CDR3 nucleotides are TGTGCCAGTCGGACAGGCCACTCTGGAAACACCATATATTTT. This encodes CASRTGHSGNTIYF.

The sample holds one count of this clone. CDR3 residues: CASSFGVRNQPQHF. DNA for the CDR3: TGTGCCAGCAGTTTCGGCGTCCGCAATCAGCCCCAGCATTTT. This chain uses TRBV6-2 or TRBV6-3 with TRBJ1-5, with no clear D. Germline-derived CDR1 and CDR2 are MNHEY and SVGEGT. The V end lost 4 bases, the J end lost 2 bases, and 9 bases lay between the germline ends. The CDR3 sequence is 14 residues long.

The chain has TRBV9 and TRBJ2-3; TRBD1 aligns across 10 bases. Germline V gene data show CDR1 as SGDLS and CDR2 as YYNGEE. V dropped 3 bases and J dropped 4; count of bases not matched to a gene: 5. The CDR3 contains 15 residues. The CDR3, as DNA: TGTGCCAGCAGCGCCGACAGGGGGCGCCCAGATACGCAGTATTTT. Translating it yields CASSADRGRPDTQYF.

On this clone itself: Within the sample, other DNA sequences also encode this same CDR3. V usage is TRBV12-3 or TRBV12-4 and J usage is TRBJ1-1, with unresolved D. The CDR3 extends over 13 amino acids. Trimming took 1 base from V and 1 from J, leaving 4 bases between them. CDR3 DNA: TGTGCCAGCAGTTTAGGACAGAACACTGAAGCTTTCTTT. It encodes CASSLGQNTEAFF.

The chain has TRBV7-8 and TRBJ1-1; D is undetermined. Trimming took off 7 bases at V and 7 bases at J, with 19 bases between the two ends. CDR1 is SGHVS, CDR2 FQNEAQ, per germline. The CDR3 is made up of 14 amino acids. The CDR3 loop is CASTSLFSVNEAFF. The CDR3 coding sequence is TGTGCCAGCACCTCACTTTTTTCCGTCAATGAAGCTTTCTTT.

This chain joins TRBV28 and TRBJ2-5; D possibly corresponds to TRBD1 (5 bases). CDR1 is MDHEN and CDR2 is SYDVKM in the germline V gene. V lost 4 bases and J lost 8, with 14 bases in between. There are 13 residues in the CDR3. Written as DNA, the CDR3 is TGTGCCAGCAGTTCCCCAGACACAGGAACCCAGTACTTC. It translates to CASSSPDTGTQYF.

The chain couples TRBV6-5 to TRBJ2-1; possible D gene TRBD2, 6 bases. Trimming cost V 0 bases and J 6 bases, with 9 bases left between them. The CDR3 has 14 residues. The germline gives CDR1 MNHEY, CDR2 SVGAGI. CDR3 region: CASSYSGRFNEQFF. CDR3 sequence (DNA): TGTGCCAGCAGTTACTCGGGGAGGTTCAATGAGCAGTTCTTC.

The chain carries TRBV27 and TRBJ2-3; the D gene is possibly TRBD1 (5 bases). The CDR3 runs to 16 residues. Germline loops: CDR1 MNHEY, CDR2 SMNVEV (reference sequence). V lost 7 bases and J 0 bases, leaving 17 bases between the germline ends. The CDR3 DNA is TGTGCCAGCATCCAAGGGGAATCGGGTAGCACAGATACGCAGTATTTT. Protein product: CASIQGESGSTDTQYF.

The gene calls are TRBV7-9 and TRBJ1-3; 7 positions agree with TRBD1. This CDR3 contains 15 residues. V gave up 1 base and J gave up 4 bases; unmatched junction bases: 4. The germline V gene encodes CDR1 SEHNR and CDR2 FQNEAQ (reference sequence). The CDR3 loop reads CASSLGQGAGNTIYF. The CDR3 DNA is TGTGCCAGCAGCTTAGGACAGGGAGCGGGAAACACCATATATTTT.

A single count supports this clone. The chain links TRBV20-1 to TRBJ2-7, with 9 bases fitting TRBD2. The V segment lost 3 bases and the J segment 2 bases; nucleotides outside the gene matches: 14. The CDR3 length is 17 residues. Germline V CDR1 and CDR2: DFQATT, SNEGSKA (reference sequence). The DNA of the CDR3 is TGCAGTGCTAGTCCCGGGACTAGCCCGGGAGTAGCCTACGAGCAGTACTTC. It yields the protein CSASPGTSPGVAYEQYF.

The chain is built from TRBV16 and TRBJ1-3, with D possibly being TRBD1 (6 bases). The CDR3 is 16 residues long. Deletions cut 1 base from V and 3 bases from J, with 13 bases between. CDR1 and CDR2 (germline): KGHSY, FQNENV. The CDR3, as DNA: TGTGCCAGCAGCCAATTGGGGACAACTGATGGAAACACCATATATTTT. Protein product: CASSQLGTTDGNTIYF. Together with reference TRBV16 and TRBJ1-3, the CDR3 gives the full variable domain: GEEVAQTPKHLVRGEGQKAKLYCAPIKGHSYVFWYQQVLKNEFKFLISFQNENVFDETGMPKERFSAKCLPNSPCSLEIQATKLEDSAVYFCASSQLGTTDGNTIYFGEGSWLTVV.

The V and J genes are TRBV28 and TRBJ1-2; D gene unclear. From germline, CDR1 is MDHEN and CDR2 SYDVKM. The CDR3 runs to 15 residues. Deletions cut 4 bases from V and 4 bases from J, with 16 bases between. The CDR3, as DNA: TGTGCCAGCAGTTCGTTGGAGTTTGACCTCTATGGCTACACCTTC. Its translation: CASSSLEFDLYGYTF.

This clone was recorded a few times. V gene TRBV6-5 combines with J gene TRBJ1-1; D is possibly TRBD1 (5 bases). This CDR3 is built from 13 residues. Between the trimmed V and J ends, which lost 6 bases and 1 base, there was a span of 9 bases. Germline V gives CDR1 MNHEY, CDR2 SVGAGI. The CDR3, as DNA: TGTGCCAGCAGGATGACAGAGAACACTGAAGCTTTCTTT. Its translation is CASRMTENTEAFF.